The TCR beta chain described here comes from a study of blood T cells in healthy people across ages (dated by TCRdb to 2013 to 2016). About the study as a whole: Template switching captured roughly one uniquely barcoded TCR beta cDNA molecule per two T cells in model experiments. Four age groups were formed from the donors: young (average roughly 15 years), middle-aged (around 41), aged (around 68) and long-lived (roughly 81). The study measured age-related changes in TCR beta repertoire diversity using deep sequencing normalized with unique cDNA molecular identifiers. Using the same blood draw, the study looked at two additional independent replicas of 1 million unique cDNA reads for two donors, one aged 18 to 30 and the other aged 80 or older. To avoid experimental bias, donors of different ages were distributed randomly across sequencing lanes.

The approximately 39 donors, aged 6 to 90 years, were systemically healthy Caucasian individuals from Russia. Each donor gave ten milliliters of peripheral blood, collected into EDTA-treated Vacutainer tubes. Ficoll-Paque density-gradient centrifugation was used to isolate PBMCs, with at least 7 million obtained per sample. Total RNA was extracted from PBMCs with Trizol reagent, with at least 6 micrograms obtained per sample. For every donor, flow cytometry on a PBMC aliquot measured the percentage of naive CD45RAhigh/CD27high T cells. Paper-wide results and their limitations: Because profiling used bulk unsorted PBMCs, naive and antigen-experienced compartments could not be compared conclusively. The long-lived group showed more naive CD4+ T cells, fewer expanded clones and increased TCR diversity than the aged group, suggesting age selection. As age increased, observed TCR beta diversity per million T cells dropped in a roughly linear way, and a significant reduction was already evident by age 40. Because donor CMV infection status was unknown, age-related changes in expanded clonotypes were potentially confounded. Estimates of total diversity based on one million sequenced T cells were considered lower bounds and underestimates. Observed TCR beta diversity correlated strongly with the percentage of naive T cells measured by flow cytometry.

V loses 0 bases of germline sequence and J loses 5 bases, and the interval between the two ends is 8 bases. The CDR3 starts with the cysteine, ends with the phenylalanine, and has 14 residues. Only the CDR3 DNA is retained, 42 bases long and in frame from the first base. Per the germline V gene, SGHTA is the CDR1 and FQGNSA is the CDR2. Note on this clonotype: What antigen it recognizes has not been identified. No much larger clonotype is one base removed from it; base qualities were not supplied.

The receptor library was made with 5' RACE. Instrument on record: Illumina HiSeq 2500. A second roughly 6 to 12 cycle PCR used a sample-barcoded 5' primer and a J-beta primer mix. A template-switch 5' adaptor carrying 12 random nucleotides introduced a unique molecular identifier onto each TCR beta cDNA molecule. Each sample yielded at least 3 million CDR3-containing paired-end reads. All of the RNA was converted into first-strand cDNA using the Mint cDNA synthesis kit, with a TRBC-specific oligonucleotide serving as the primer. All cDNA was treated with uracil-DNA glycosylase and then went through a first 18-cycle PCR with the universal primers M1SS and BC2_uni_R. In the source study's methods: For normalization, 1 million high-quality reads, each with a distinct molecular identifier, were randomly selected from each sample. Reads sharing molecular identifiers were discarded rather than binned into consensus sequences. MiTCR, with a Q25 quality threshold and the strictest error-elimination algorithm, was used for CDR3 identification, clonotype clustering and error correction. A nonparametric unseen species model with Euler transformation was used to estimate a lower bound on total TCR beta diversity. The public reads were reprocessed in TCRdb via fastp at Q25 and MiXCR, keeping in-frame beta chains. Every CDR3 protein is listed once, alongside the most common genes and DNA of its rows. In this record, the V and J calls reflect TCRdb's handling and not the investigators' own analysis. Counted in this sample were under 950,000 distinct CDR3 sequences; about 24% of them appeared once. The ten largest clones take up approximately 20% of the sample.

The rearranged segments are TRBV7-2 and TRBJ1-5; TRBD1 is a weak D gene call, 6 bases matching. The TCR was taken from a man in his 70s in good health. What was sequenced was blood. CDR3 region: CASSLAGGDQPQHF. The bases are TGTGCCAGCAGCTTAGCAGGGGGGGATCAGCCCCAGCATTTT.